A selection of T cell receptor beta chains follows, all from one sample in a study of cytomegalovirus exposure and HLA in healthy donors. TCRdb's copy holds only in-frame clones and misses some; the assay was immunoSEQ multiplex PCR. Of 55,000 to 80,000 clones listed, approximately 81% are singletons. Sequencing was done on a sample of PBMCs. All receptors come from a woman in her twenties or thirties in good health and CMV-seronegative. CDR3s include the opening cysteine and the closing phenylalanine or tryptophan. The D gene is left open where the match is weak. Clone size, where shown, is once, few, many, or a class for clones that have expanded.

cdr3_aa cdr3_nt v_call clone_size j_call d_call
CASSPGTWGGDRANEKLFF TGTGCCAGCTCACCCGGGACATGGGGCGGGGACAGGGCTAATGAAAAACTGTTTTTT TRBV18 - TRBJ1-4 TRBD1
CSVGISGGAADTQYF TGCAGCGTTGGAATTTCGGGGGGCGCGGCAGATACGCAGTATTTT TRBV29-1 - TRBJ2-3 -
CAWSTATYGYTF TGTGCCTGGAGTACAGCTACCTACGGCTACACCTTC TRBV30 - TRBJ1-2 -
CASSLEYRGYTEAFF TGCGCCAGCAGCTTGGAGTACAGGGGGTACACTGAAGCTTTCTTT TRBV5-1 - TRBJ1-1 TRBD1
CASSLPGQVWGNQPQHF TGTGCCAGCAGTTTACCGGGACAGGTCTGGGGCAATCAGCCCCAGCATTTT TRBV28 - TRBJ1-5 TRBD1
CASSQSRGHGPYEQYF TGCGCCAGCAGTCAATCCAGGGGTCACGGTCCCTACGAGCAGTACTTC TRBV23-1 - TRBJ2-7 -
CASSLGTGANTGELFF TGTGCCAGCAGCCTCGGGACAGGGGCAAACACCGGGGAGCTGTTTTTT TRBV7-8 - TRBJ2-2 TRBD1
CASTGGQAFFYGYTF TGTGCCAGTACAGGGGGACAGGCTTTCTTCTATGGCTACACCTTC TRBV19 - TRBJ1-2 TRBD1
CSSSLGALNDYGYTF TGTTCCAGCAGCTTAGGGGCCTTGAATGATTATGGCTACACCTTC TRBV7-9 - TRBJ1-2 -
CASSRGQGTNEKLFF TGTGCCAGCAGCCGAGGACAGGGGACTAATGAAAAACTGTTTTTT TRBV5-4 - TRBJ1-4 TRBD1
CASRRQRGSNSPLHF TGTGCCAGCAGACGACAAAGGGGTAGTAATTCACCCCTCCACTTT TRBV6-5 - TRBJ1-6 -
CASSSIYSTDTQYF TGTGCCAGCAGCTCTATTTACAGCACAGATACGCAGTATTTT TRBV7-8 - TRBJ2-3 -
CASSPTRGSSGNTIYF TGTGCCAGCAGCCCCACTCGCGGAAGCTCTGGAAACACCATATATTTT TRBV13 - TRBJ1-3 -
CASALGRMNTEAFF TGTGCCAGCGCCCTGGGCAGAATGAACACTGAAGCTTTCTTT TRBV6-1 - TRBJ1-1 -
CASSLGDRGGTEAFF TGTGCCAGCAGCTTGGGGGACAGGGGAGGGACTGAAGCTTTCTTT TRBV7-9 - TRBJ1-1 TRBD1
CASSLGSQGSSYEQYF TGTGCCAGCAGCTTAGGGTCGCAGGGGAGCTCCTACGAGCAGTACTTC TRBV7-2 few TRBJ2-7 -
CASSGDRAYGYTF TGTGCCAGCAGCGGTGACAGGGCCTATGGCTACACCTTC TRBV6-6 - TRBJ1-2 TRBD1
CASSIASGGLYEQYF TGTGCCAGTAGTATCGCCAGCGGGGGGCTTTACGAGCAGTACTTC TRBV19 - TRBJ2-7 TRBD2
CASSRLGAGYGYTF TGTGCCAGCTCCCGTTTGGGGGCGGGCTATGGCTACACCTTC TRBV27 once TRBJ1-2 -
CASTFLGPIGNTIYF TGTGCCAGCACCTTCTTGGGGCCGATCGGAAACACCATATATTTT TRBV7-9 - TRBJ1-3 -
CASSLVGTGLAEQYF TGCGCCAGCAGCTTGGTCGGGACAGGGTTGGCCGAGCAGTACTTC TRBV5-1 - TRBJ2-7 TRBD1
CAGSLGAVGYGYTF TGTGCCGGCAGCTTGGGGGCAGTCGGCTATGGCTACACCTTC TRBV5-6 once TRBJ1-2 -